This T cell receptor (beta chain) comes out of a study of prognosis after radiotherapy for stage I lung cancer. Looking at the study overall: Delivery of radiotherapy was by SBRT in 3 to 5 fractions at a biologically effective dose of at least 100 Gy. General study results and limits: Nobody established whether the expanded TCR clones were specific to the tumor.

Researchers took six milliliters of peripheral blood at each of two time points. The study amplified the TCR beta CDR3 region from genomic DNA. This amplification was carried out by two rounds of multiplex PCR. Specific primers for each TRBV and TRBJ gene were what first-round PCR used. TCRdb fed the multiplex PCR reads into MiXCR, producing one record per CDR3 protein. The table records around 63,000 distinct CDR3 sequences, roughly 29% of them present only once. Between the trimmed V and J ends, which lost 4 bases and 0 bases, there was a span of 16 bases. Germline V lookup: CDR1 MNHGY, CDR2 SVAAGI. This CDR3 region has 17 residues. As concerns this clonotype: Its matching antigen is unknown. Only one base separates this from a far larger clonotype, so it likely reflects a read error.

This TCR came from a donor aged 50 or older with non-small cell lung cancer. The chain uses TRBV6-9 and TRBJ2-1; TRBD1 or TRBD2 may be the D gene (5 bases each). Here the sequenced sample was PBMCs, taken before or after stereotactic body radiation therapy (not recorded which). The CDR3 sequence is CASSSAHGTTSYNEQFF. As DNA, the CDR3 is TGTGCCAGCAGTTCCGCCCACGGGACGACCTCCTACAATGAGCAGTTCTTC.